The T cell receptor (beta chain) under discussion was sequenced for a study of graft-versus-host responses after intestinal transplantation. In the study overall: Transplants given to recipients were multivisceral, liver-intestinal, or isolated intestinal. Following induction with anti-thymocyte globulin, all recipients were given tacrolimus and steroids for about 3 years.

In regard to this clone: Its cognate antigen is unknown.

Study-wide findings and caveats: Early declines in HvG clones that occurred post-transplant were associated with peak circulating GvH clone levels. GvH clonotypes were identified within recipient marrow, with a subset emerging first in ileum or blood.

Sequenced by immunoSEQ multiplex PCR; TCRdb stores in-frame clones only, minus some. Here the sample spans 85,000 to 90,000 clones, 85% to 90% being singletons. Germline lookup yields CDR1 MNHNS and CDR2 SASEGT. J was trimmed by 0 bases and V by 6 bases; bases with no gene match: 1. This CDR3 comprises 14 residues. The V call is TRBV6-1, the J call TRBJ1-4, with 7 bases aligning to TRBD1. This receptor was obtained from a human donor who received an intestinal transplant. The sample consisted of unstimulated CD4+ T cells sorted from spleen or lymph node cells, taken before intestinal transplant. In DNA, the CDR3 is TGTGCCAGCAGGACAGGGCCAACTAATGAAAAACTGTTTTTT. This encodes CASRTGPTNEKLFF.